The clone carrying this TCR beta chain occurred a few times. The antigen is undetermined. The data were obtained in a study of cytomegalovirus exposure and HLA in healthy donors. Broader study findings: Rare TCR sequences dominated, though some public TCRs recurred in many donors. Three CMV-associated chains proved CMV antigen-specific in vitro.

PCR amplification relied on 60 Vbeta primers (plus 13 Jbeta primers). Assay: immunoSEQ multiplex PCR; the TCRdb copy retains only in-frame clones and omits some. The table shows under 200,000 clones, with around 78% occurring only once. Germline V lookup: CDR1 MNHNY, CDR2 SVGAGI (reference sequence). The CDR3 is 13 residues long. V gave up 2 bases and J gave up 11 bases, with 14 bases separating them. V and J are TRBV6-6 and TRBJ2-3, with D unclear. What was sequenced was PBMCs. The receptor was derived from a woman younger than 45 in good health and CMV-seropositive. The CDR3 DNA follows: TGTGCCAGCAGTTACGCCGAAGAGGTGGGGCAGTATTTT. This sequence encodes CASSYAEEVGQYF.